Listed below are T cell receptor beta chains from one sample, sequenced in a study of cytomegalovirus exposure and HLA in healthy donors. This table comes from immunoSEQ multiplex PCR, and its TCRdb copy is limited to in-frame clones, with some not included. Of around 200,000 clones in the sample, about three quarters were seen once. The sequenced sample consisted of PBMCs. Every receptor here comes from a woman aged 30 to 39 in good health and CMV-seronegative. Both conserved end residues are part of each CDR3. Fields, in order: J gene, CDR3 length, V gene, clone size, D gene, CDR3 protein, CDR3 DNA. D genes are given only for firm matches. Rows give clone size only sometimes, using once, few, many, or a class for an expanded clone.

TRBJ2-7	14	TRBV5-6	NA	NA	CASRLTGEAYEQYF	TGTGCCAGCAGACTCACAGGCGAAGCCTACGAGCAGTACTTC
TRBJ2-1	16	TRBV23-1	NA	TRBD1	CASSQSRDRGLDEQFF	TGCGCCAGCAGTCAATCCAGGGACAGGGGACTTGATGAGCAGTTCTTC
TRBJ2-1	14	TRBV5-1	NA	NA	CASTQGGPGNEQFF	TGCGCCAGCACCCAGGGTGGCCCCGGGAATGAGCAGTTCTTC
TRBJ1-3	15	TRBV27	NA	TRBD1	CASRTSTGAGNTIYF	TGTGCCAGCCGTACTTCTACAGGGGCAGGAAACACCATATATTTT
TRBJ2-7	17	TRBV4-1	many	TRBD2	CASSQPLTSLTPYEQYF	TGCGCCAGCAGCCAACCGTTGACTAGCCTAACACCCTACGAGCAGTACTTC
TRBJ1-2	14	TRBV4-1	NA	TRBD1	CASSRGQGADGYTF	TGCGCCAGCAGCCGCGGACAGGGGGCAGACGGCTACACCTTC
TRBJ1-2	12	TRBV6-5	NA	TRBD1	CASSSGQGGYTF	TGTGCCAGCAGTTCTGGACAGGGTGGCTACACCTTC
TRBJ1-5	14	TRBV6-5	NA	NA	CASSYGKGVQPQHF	TGTGCCAGCAGTTACGGAAAGGGGGTTCAGCCCCAGCATTTT
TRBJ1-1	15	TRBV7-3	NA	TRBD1	CASSENRGRGTEAFF	TGTGCCAGCAGCGAAAACAGGGGGCGAGGGACTGAAGCTTTCTTT
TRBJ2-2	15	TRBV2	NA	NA	CASSEVPPGTGELFF	TGTGCCAGCAGTGAAGTTCCCCCGGGGACCGGGGAGCTGTTTTTT
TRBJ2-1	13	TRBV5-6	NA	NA	CASSGGLYNEQFF	TGTGCCAGCAGCGGCGGACTGTACAATGAGCAGTTCTTC
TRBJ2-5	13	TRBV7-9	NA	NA	CASSLVGRETQYF	TGTGCCAGCAGCTTAGTGGGGCGGGAGACCCAGTACTTC
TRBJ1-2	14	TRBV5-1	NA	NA	CASSSPGSSYGYTF	TGCGCCAGCAGCTCGCCAGGATCATCCTATGGCTACACCTTC
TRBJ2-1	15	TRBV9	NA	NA	CASSSPTSSYNEQFF	TGTGCCAGCAGCTCCCCCACCAGCTCCTACAATGAGCAGTTCTTC
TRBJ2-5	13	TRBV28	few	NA	CAIAGGWQETQYF	TGTGCCATTGCCGGGGGATGGCAAGAGACCCAGTACTTC
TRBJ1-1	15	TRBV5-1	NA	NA	CASSFTTGMNTEAFF	TGCGCCAGCAGCTTCACTACAGGGATGAACACTGAAGCTTTCTTT
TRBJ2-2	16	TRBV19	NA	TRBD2	CASSIQGGAASGELFF	TGTGCCAGTAGTATTCAGGGAGGGGCCGCTTCCGGGGAGCTGTTTTTT
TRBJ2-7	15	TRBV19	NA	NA	CASSIDRSGLNEQYF	TGTGCCAGTAGTATAGACAGGAGCGGATTGAACGAGCAGTACTTC
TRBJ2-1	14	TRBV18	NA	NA	CASSPVLESHEQFF	TGTGCCAGCTCACCGGTTCTGGAGTCCCATGAGCAGTTCTTC
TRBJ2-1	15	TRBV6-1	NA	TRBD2	CASTTGTSGSSEQFF	TGTGCCAGCACTACTGGGACTAGCGGGAGCTCTGAGCAGTTCTTC
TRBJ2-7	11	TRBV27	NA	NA	CASSRGTEQYF	TGTGCCAGCAGCCGCGGGACGGAGCAGTACTTC
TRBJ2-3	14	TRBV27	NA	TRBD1	CASSLGRGRGTQYF	TGTGCCAGCAGTTTGGGCAGGGGGCGCGGTACGCAGTATTTT
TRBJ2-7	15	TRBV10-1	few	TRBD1	CASSATGRYSYEQYF	TGCGCCAGCAGTGCGACAGGGAGATACTCCTACGAGCAGTACTTC
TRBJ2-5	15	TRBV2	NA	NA	CASKVDGGPQETQYF	TGTGCCAGCAAGGTGGACGGAGGGCCCCAAGAGACCCAGTACTTC